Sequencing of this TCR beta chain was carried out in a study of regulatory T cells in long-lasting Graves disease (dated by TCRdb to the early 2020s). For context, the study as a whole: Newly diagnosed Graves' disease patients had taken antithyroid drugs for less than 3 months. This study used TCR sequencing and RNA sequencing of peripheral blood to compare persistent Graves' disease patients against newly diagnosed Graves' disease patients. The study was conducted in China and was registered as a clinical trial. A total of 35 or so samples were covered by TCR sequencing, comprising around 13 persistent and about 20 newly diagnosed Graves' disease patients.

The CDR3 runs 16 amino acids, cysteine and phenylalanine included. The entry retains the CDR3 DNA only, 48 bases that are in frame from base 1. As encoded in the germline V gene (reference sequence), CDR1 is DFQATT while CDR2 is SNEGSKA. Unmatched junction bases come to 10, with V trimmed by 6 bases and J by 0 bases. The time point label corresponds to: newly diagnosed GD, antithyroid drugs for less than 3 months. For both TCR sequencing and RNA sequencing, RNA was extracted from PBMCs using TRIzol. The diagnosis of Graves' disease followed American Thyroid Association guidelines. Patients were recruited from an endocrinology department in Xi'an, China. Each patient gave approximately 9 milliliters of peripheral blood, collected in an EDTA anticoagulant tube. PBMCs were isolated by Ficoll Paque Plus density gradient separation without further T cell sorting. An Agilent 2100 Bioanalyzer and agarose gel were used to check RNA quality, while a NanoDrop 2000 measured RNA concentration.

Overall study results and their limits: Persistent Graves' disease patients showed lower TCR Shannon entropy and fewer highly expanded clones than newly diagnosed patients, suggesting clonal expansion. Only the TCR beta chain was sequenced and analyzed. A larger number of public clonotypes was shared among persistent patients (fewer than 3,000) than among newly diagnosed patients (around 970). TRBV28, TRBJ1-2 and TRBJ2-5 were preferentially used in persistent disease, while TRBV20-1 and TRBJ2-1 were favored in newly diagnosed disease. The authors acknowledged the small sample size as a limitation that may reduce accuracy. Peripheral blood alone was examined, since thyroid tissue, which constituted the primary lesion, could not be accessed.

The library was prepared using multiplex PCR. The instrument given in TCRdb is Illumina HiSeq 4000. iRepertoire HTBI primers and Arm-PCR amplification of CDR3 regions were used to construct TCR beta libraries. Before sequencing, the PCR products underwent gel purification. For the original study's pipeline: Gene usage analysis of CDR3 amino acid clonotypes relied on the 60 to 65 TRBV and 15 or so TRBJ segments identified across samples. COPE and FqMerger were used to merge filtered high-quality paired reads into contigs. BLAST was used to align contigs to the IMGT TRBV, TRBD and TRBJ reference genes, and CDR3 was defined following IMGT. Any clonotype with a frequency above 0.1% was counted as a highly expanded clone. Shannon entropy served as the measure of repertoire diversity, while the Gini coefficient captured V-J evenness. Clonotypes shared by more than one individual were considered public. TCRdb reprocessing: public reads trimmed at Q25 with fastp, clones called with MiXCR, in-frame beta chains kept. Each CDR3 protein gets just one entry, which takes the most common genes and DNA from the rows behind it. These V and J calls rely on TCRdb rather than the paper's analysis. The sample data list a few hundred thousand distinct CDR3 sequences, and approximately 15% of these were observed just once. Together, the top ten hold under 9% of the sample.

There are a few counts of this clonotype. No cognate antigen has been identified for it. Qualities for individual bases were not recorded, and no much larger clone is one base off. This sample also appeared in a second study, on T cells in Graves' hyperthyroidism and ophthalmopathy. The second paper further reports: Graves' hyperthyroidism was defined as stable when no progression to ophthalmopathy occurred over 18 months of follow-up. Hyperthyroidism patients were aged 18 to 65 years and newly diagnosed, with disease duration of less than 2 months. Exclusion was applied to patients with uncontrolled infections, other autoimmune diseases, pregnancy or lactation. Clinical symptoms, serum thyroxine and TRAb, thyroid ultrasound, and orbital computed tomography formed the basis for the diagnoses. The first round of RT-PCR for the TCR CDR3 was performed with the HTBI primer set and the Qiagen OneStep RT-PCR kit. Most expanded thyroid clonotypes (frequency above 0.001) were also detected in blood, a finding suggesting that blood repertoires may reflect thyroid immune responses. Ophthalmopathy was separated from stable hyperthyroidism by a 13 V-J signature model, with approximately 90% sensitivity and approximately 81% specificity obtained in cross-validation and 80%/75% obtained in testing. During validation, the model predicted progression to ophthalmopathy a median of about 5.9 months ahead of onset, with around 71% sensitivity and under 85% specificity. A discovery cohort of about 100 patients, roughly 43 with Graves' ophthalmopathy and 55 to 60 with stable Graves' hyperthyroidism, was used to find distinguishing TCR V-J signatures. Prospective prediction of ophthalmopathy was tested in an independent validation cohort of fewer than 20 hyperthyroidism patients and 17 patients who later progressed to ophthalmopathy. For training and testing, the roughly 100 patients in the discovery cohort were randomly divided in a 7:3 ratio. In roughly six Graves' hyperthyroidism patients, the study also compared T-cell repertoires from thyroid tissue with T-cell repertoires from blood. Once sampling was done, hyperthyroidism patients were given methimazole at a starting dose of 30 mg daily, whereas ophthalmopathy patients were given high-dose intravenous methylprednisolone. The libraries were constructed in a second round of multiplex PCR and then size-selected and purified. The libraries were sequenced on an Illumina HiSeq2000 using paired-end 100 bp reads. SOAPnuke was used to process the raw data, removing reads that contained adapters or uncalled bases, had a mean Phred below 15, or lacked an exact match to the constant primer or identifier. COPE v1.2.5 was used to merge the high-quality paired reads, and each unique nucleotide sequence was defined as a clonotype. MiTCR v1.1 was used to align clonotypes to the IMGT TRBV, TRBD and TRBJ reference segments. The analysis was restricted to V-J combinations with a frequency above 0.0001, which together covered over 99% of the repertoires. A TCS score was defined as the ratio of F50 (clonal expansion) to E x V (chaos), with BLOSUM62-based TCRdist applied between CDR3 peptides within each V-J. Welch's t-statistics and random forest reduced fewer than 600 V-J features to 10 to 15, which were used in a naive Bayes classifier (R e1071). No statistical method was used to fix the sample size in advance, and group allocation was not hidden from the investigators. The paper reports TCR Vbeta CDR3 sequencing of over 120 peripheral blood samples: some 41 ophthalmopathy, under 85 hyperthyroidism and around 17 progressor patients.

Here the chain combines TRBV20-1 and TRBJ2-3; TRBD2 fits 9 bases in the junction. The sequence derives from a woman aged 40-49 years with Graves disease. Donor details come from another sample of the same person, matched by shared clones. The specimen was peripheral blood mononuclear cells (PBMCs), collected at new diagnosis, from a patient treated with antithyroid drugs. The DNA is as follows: TGCAGTGCCCCAGCGGGAGGAACGACTAGCACAGATACGCAGTATTTT. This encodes CSAPAGGTTSTDTQYF.